Listed below are T cell receptor beta chains from one sample, sequenced in a study of shared clonotypes between healthy human individuals. Libraries were prepared by immunoSEQ multiplex PCR; TCRdb keeps only in-frame clonotypes and omits some of them. The table lists some 2 million clones, approximately 94% of them singletons, with about 1.1% in the top ten. The sequenced sample consisted of naive CD8+ T cells sorted from blood. The receptors were gathered from a young man in good health. Each CDR3 is given with its conserved first and last residue. The D gene is left open where the match is weak. Expanded clones are given a class, and other clones once, few, many or no size at all.

J: TRBJ2-5; D: -; length: 15; V: TRBV28; size: -; CDR3: CASIRDGGSGETQYF; DNA: TGTGCCAGCATTCGGGACGGGGGCTCGGGAGAGACCCAGTACTTC
J: TRBJ2-2; D: -; length: 18; V: TRBV7-2; size: -; CDR3: CASSLGEGYRANTGELFF; DNA: TGTGCCAGCAGCTTAGGGGAAGGGTACAGGGCGAACACCGGGGAGCTGTTTTTT
J: TRBJ2-5; D: -; length: 15; V: TRBV9; size: -; CDR3: CASSGTWGDSETQYF; DNA: TGTGCCAGCAGCGGGACCTGGGGGGATTCGGAGACCCAGTACTTC
J: TRBJ1-2; D: TRBD1; length: 18; V: TRBV13; size: -; CDR3: CASSLAARDRMWNYGYTF; DNA: TGTGCCAGCAGCTTGGCAGCCCGGGACAGGATGTGGAACTATGGCTACACCTTC
J: TRBJ1-2; D: -; length: 16; V: TRBV13; size: -; CDR3: CASSLGGSIKDYGYTF; DNA: TGTGCCAGCAGCTTAGGCGGCTCTATAAAGGACTATGGCTACACCTTC
J: TRBJ1-1; D: -; length: 15; V: TRBV2; size: -; CDR3: CASSESPGANTEAFF; DNA: TGTGCCAGCAGTGAAAGTCCAGGGGCGAACACTGAAGCTTTCTTT
J: TRBJ1-6; D: -; length: 14; V: TRBV27; size: few; CDR3: CASSLSRYNSPLHF; DNA: TGTGCCAGCAGTTTATCCCGGTATAATTCACCCCTCCACTTT
J: TRBJ2-2; D: TRBD2; length: 17; V: TRBV6-1; size: -; CDR3: CASSDWLAGARAGELFF; DNA: TGTGCCAGCAGTGACTGGCTAGCGGGCGCGCGCGCCGGGGAGCTGTTTTTT
J: TRBJ1-4; D: -; length: 17; V: TRBV6-1; size: -; CDR3: CASSEPAGQLFNEKLFF; DNA: TGTGCCAGCAGTGAACCCGCGGGCCAGCTATTTAATGAAAAACTGTTTTTT
J: TRBJ2-5; D: -; length: 13; V: TRBV29-1; size: -; CDR3: CSVAGQSVETQYF; DNA: TGCAGCGTTGCGGGTCAGTCTGTGGAGACCCAGTACTTC
J: TRBJ2-7; D: -; length: 13; V: TRBV5-4; size: -; CDR3: CASSFDGVDEQYF; DNA: TGTGCCAGCAGCTTTGACGGCGTCGACGAGCAGTACTTC
J: TRBJ1-1; D: -; length: 14; V: TRBV11-2; size: -; CDR3: CASSSPTENTEAFF; DNA: TGTGCCAGCAGTTCTCCGACAGAGAACACTGAAGCTTTCTTT
J: TRBJ2-7; D: -; length: 14; V: TRBV5-6; size: -; CDR3: CASSSWTVYAEQYF; DNA: TGTGCCAGCAGCTCCTGGACAGTTTACGCCGAGCAGTACTTC
J: TRBJ2-7; D: TRBD1; length: 15; V: TRBV6-1; size: -; CDR3: CASSEVGTGSYEQYF; DNA: TGTGCCAGCAGTGAAGTCGGGACAGGCTCCTACGAGCAGTACTTC
J: TRBJ1-2; D: -; length: 14; V: TRBV5-1; size: once; CDR3: CASSLSEFFYGYTF; DNA: TGCGCCAGCAGTTTAAGTGAGTTTTTCTATGGCTACACCTTC
J: TRBJ2-3; D: -; length: 14; V: TRBV5-4; size: -; CDR3: CASSSFLSADTQYF; DNA: TGTGCCAGCAGCTCCTTCCTGTCAGCAGATACGCAGTATTTT
J: TRBJ2-1; D: TRBD2; length: 15; V: TRBV4-1; size: -; CDR3: CASSSLAGIDNEQFF; DNA: TGCGCCAGCAGCTCTCTAGCGGGAATCGACAATGAGCAGTTCTTC
J: TRBJ1-1; D: -; length: 12; V: TRBV19; size: -; CDR3: CASSTLHAESFF; DNA: TGTGCCAGTAGTACCTTACATGCCGAATCTTTCTTT
J: TRBJ2-7; D: TRBD1; length: 14; V: TRBV27; size: -; CDR3: CASSFGQGAWEQYF; DNA: TGTGCCAGCAGTTTTGGACAGGGGGCGTGGGAGCAGTACTTC
J: TRBJ2-1; D: -; length: 17; V: TRBV4-3; size: -; CDR3: CASSQHPIGGSINEQFF; DNA: TGCGCCAGCAGCCAACACCCCATAGGGGGATCCATCAATGAGCAGTTCTTC
J: TRBJ2-7; D: TRBD2; length: 16; V: TRBV5-4; size: -; CDR3: CASSPGTSGRAAEQYF; DNA: TGTGCCAGCAGCCCGGGGACTAGCGGGAGGGCCGCGGAGCAGTACTTC
J: TRBJ2-3; D: TRBD1; length: 15; V: TRBV5-1; size: once; CDR3: CASSIGTVTTDTQYF; DNA: TGCGCCAGCAGCATAGGGACAGTTACCACAGATACGCAGTATTTT
J: TRBJ2-5; D: TRBD1; length: 15; V: TRBV4-1; size: -; CDR3: CASSLNNRGQETQYF; DNA: TGCGCCAGCAGCCTAAACAACAGGGGCCAAGAGACCCAGTACTTC
J: TRBJ1-6; D: TRBD1; length: 15; V: TRBV25-1; size: few; CDR3: CASSALTGGVSPLHF; DNA: TGTGCCAGCAGTGCCCTGACAGGGGGAGTTTCACCCCTCCACTTT
J: TRBJ2-7; D: -; length: 13; V: TRBV10-3; size: -; CDR3: CAISQDSAYEQYF; DNA: TGTGCCATCAGCCAGGACTCGGCCTACGAGCAGTACTTC
J: TRBJ1-5; D: TRBD1; length: 15; V: TRBV4-3; size: -; CDR3: CASSQESRGNQPQHF; DNA: TGCGCCAGCAGCCAAGAGAGCAGGGGGAATCAGCCCCAGCATTTT
J: TRBJ1-1; D: TRBD1; length: 14; V: TRBV19; size: -; CDR3: CASSTGQGLTEAFF; DNA: TGTGCCAGTAGTACGGGACAGGGGTTGACTGAAGCTTTCTTT
J: TRBJ1-4; D: TRBD1; length: 16; V: TRBV7-9; size: -; CDR3: CASSNFPDREYEKLFF; DNA: TGTGCCAGCAGCAACTTCCCTGACAGGGAATACGAAAAACTGTTTTTT
J: TRBJ1-1; D: TRBD1; length: 19; V: TRBV10-1; size: once; CDR3: CACQLRTGGAKFVNTEAFF; DNA: TGCGCCTGCCAACTTCGGACAGGGGGCGCTAAATTTGTGAACACTGAAGCTTTCTTT
J: TRBJ1-4; D: -; length: 13; V: TRBV11-2; size: once; CDR3: CASSPRPGEKLFF; DNA: TGTGCCAGCAGCCCCAGACCAGGGGAAAAACTGTTTTTT
J: TRBJ2-7; D: TRBD1; length: 14; V: TRBV28; size: -; CDR3: CASSLGQATYEQYF; DNA: TGTGCCAGCAGCTTAGGACAGGCCACCTACGAGCAGTACTTC
J: TRBJ2-1; D: -; length: 15; V: TRBV9; size: -; CDR3: CASSVGGDSYNEQFF; DNA: TGTGCCAGCAGCGTAGGAGGGGACTCCTACAATGAGCAGTTCTTC
J: TRBJ2-1; D: -; length: 14; V: TRBV28; size: -; CDR3: CASSYGSLAGEQFF; DNA: TGTGCCAGCAGTTACGGGAGTCTCGCGGGTGAGCAGTTCTTC
J: TRBJ1-2; D: -; length: 13; V: TRBV9; size: -; CDR3: CASSVDTLGGYTF; DNA: TGTGCCAGCAGCGTAGATACCCTCGGAGGCTACACCTTC
J: TRBJ2-1; D: -; length: 17; V: TRBV7-9; size: -; CDR3: CASSLVPAGGAYNEQFF; DNA: TGTGCCAGCAGCTTAGTACCGGCAGGGGGGGCCTACAATGAGCAGTTCTTC
J: TRBJ2-5; D: TRBD2; length: 15; V: TRBV30; size: -; CDR3: CAWSVLGGRGETQYF; DNA: TGTGCCTGGAGTGTATTGGGAGGGCGCGGGGAGACCCAGTACTTC
J: TRBJ2-1; D: -; length: 13; V: TRBV5-4; size: -; CDR3: CASSLAQGNEQFF; DNA: TGTGCCAGCAGCTTGGCCCAAGGAAATGAGCAGTTCTTC
J: TRBJ2-3; D: -; length: 13; V: TRBV6-1; size: -; CDR3: CASRQESTDTQYF; DNA: TGTGCCAGCAGACAGGAGAGCACAGATACGCAGTATTTT
J: TRBJ2-7; D: -; length: 14; V: TRBV19; size: -; CDR3: CASSISYGAYEQYF; DNA: TGTGCCAGTAGTATCAGTTACGGCGCCTACGAGCAGTACTTC
J: TRBJ1-1; D: -; length: 11; V: TRBV7-9; size: -; CDR3: CASGMNTEAFF; DNA: TGTGCCAGCGGGATGAACACTGAAGCTTTCTTT
J: TRBJ2-5; D: -; length: 14; V: TRBV15; size: -; CDR3: CATSSRDYQETQYF; DNA: TGTGCCACCAGCAGCCGGGACTACCAAGAGACCCAGTACTTC
J: TRBJ2-3; D: -; length: 15; V: TRBV5-6; size: -; CDR3: CASSLSVISTDTQYF; DNA: TGTGCCAGCAGCTTGAGCGTCATAAGCACAGATACGCAGTATTTT
J: TRBJ2-2; D: -; length: 13; V: TRBV5-6; size: -; CDR3: CASSLDTVGELFF; DNA: TGTGCCAGCAGCTTGGATACGGTCGGGGAGCTGTTTTTT
J: TRBJ1-6; D: TRBD1; length: 15; V: TRBV19; size: -; CDR3: CASRTWTGDNSPLHF; DNA: TGTGCCAGTAGGACCTGGACAGGGGATAATTCACCCCTCCACTTT
J: TRBJ1-1; D: TRBD1; length: 16; V: TRBV11-2; size: -; CDR3: CASSLAPGQGGTEAFF; DNA: TGTGCCAGCAGCTTAGCTCCGGGACAGGGGGGAACTGAAGCTTTCTTT
J: TRBJ2-1; D: TRBD2; length: 18; V: TRBV11-3; size: once; CDR3: CASSPRVGLAENYNEQFF; DNA: TGTGCCAGCAGCCCCAGGGTGGGCCTAGCGGAGAACTACAATGAGCAGTTCTTC
J: TRBJ2-1; D: TRBD2; length: 16; V: TRBV7-8; size: -; CDR3: CASSLVPSGEYNEQFF; DNA: TGTGCCAGCAGCTTAGTTCCTAGCGGGGAATACAATGAGCAGTTCTTC
J: TRBJ2-1; D: TRBD2; length: 15; V: TRBV4-1; size: -; CDR3: CASSQARLAVNEQFF; DNA: TGCGCCAGCAGCCAAGCCAGACTAGCGGTCAATGAGCAGTTCTTC
J: TRBJ2-1; D: -; length: 12; V: TRBV2; size: -; CDR3: CASSVTYNEQFF; DNA: TGTGCCAGCAGTGTCACCTACAATGAGCAGTTCTTC
J: TRBJ1-5; D: TRBD1; length: 14; V: TRBV19; size: -; CDR3: CATRGVGAGQPQHF; DNA: TGTGCCACCAGGGGGGTGGGGGCTGGTCAGCCCCAGCATTTT
J: TRBJ1-4; D: -; length: 15; V: TRBV15; size: once; CDR3: CATSARRNPNEKLFF; DNA: TGTGCCACCTCAGCAAGGCGGAATCCTAATGAAAAACTGTTTTTT
J: TRBJ2-3; D: -; length: 15; V: TRBV2; size: -; CDR3: CASSEGGLYTDTQYF; DNA: TGTGCCAGCAGTGAAGGCGGGTTATACACAGATACGCAGTATTTT
J: TRBJ1-6; D: -; length: 15; V: TRBV5-6; size: -; CDR3: CASSLEGGNNSPLHF; DNA: TGTGCCAGCAGCTTGGAGGGGGGGAATAATTCACCCCTCCACTTT
J: TRBJ2-7; D: -; length: 13; V: TRBV7-9; size: -; CDR3: CASSLPGVYEQYF; DNA: TGTGCCAGCAGCTTACCAGGGGTGTACGAGCAGTACTTC
J: TRBJ2-2; D: -; length: 14; V: TRBV2; size: -; CDR3: CASSGNTNTGELFF; DNA: TGTGCCAGCAGTGGAAATACCAACACCGGGGAGCTGTTTTTT